A selection of T cell receptor beta chains follows, all from one sample in a study of T-cell memory formation after mild COVID-19. TCRdb redid the calling of the 5' RACE reads with MiXCR, one entry per CDR3 protein. The sample includes more than 350,000 distinct CDR3 sequences, roughly 15% of them seen just once. The material sequenced was PBMCs or a T cell subset sorted from them (not recorded which). The receptors stem from a man between 18 and 35 years old who had mild COVID-19 (a few samples of this study predate the infection). Cell type and time point are not known. Each CDR3 is given with its conserved first and last residue. The order of the fields is V gene, CDR3 length, J gene, clone size, D gene, CDR3 DNA, CDR3 protein. A D gene is named only where the DNA matches it firmly. Part of the rows lack a size; the others show once, few, many or a class for expanded clones.

TRBV5-5	14	TRBJ2-3	few	NA	TGTGCCAGCAGCCTCCGGACAGCCTCGGATACGCAGTATTTT	CASSLRTASDTQYF
TRBV9	15	TRBJ2-5	few	NA	TGTGCCAGCAGCGTAGATCGGGGAGTCCAAGAGACCCAGTACTTC	CASSVDRGVQETQYF
TRBV7-8	16	TRBJ1-5	few	NA	TGTGCCAGCAGCTTAGCGGCTAAATCTACAAATCAGCCCCAGCATTTT	CASSLAAKSTNQPQHF
TRBV12-3/TRBV12-4	17	TRBJ2-4	NA	TRBD2	TGTGCCAGCAGTTTATGGCGGGAGCCACTAGCCAAAAACATTCAGTACTTC	CASSLWREPLAKNIQYF
TRBV9	18	TRBJ2-3	NA	TRBD2	TGTGCCAGCAGTGCGACTAGCGGGGGGGCTTTCATCACCCATACGCAGTATTTT	CASSATSGGAFITHTQYF
TRBV7-8	18	TRBJ2-2	many	NA	TGTGCCAGCAGTTTGTACGCCTCCGTGGGGCGAAGTTGGGGGGAGCTGTTTTTT	CASSLYASVGRSWGELFF
TRBV7-9	14	TRBJ2-5	few	NA	TGTGCCAGCAGCTTTCGAAGCGGAGAAGAGACCCAGTACTTC	CASSFRSGEETQYF
TRBV12-3/TRBV12-4	14	TRBJ1-3	few	NA	TGTGCCAGCAGTTACTCAGGGATCCTTCACACCATATATTTT	CASSYSGILHTIYF
TRBV12-3/TRBV12-4	12	TRBJ2-3	few	NA	TGTGCCAGCACCCTGGGACTCCATACGCAGTATTTT	CASTLGLHTQYF
TRBV5-1	14	TRBJ2-7	many	TRBD1	TGCGCCAGCATCCCCGGGACAGGGCCCTACGAGCAGTACTTC	CASIPGTGPYEQYF
TRBV2	17	TRBJ2-5	NA	NA	TGTGCCAGCAGTGAAGGGGGTTCTTGGGGAGCCCAAGAGACCCAGTACTTC	CASSEGGSWGAQETQYF
TRBV7-8	14	TRBJ1-3	NA	NA	TGTGCCAGCAGCTCGGACAGCCCTGGAAACACCATATATTTT	CASSSDSPGNTIYF
TRBV5-1	15	TRBJ2-5	NA	TRBD2	TGCGCCAGCAGCTTGACTAGCGGGGGGACCGAGACCCAGTACTTC	CASSLTSGGTETQYF
TRBV11-2	13	TRBJ2-5	few	NA	TGTGCCAGCAGCTTAGGCGTCCCCGGGGCCCAGTACTTC	CASSLGVPGAQYF
TRBV7-8	16	TRBJ2-3	few	TRBD2	TGTGCCAGCAGCCCTACGCAACGGGGGGAGAAAGATACGCAGTATTTT	CASSPTQRGEKDTQYF
TRBV29-1	13	TRBJ1-5	many	NA	TGCAGCGTTGCAATGGGGTTCGGGCAGCCCCAGCATTTT	CSVAMGFGQPQHF
TRBV9	13	TRBJ1-6	NA	NA	TGTGCCAGCAGCGTATGGGGGTTATCACCCCTCCACTTT	CASSVWGLSPLHF
TRBV3-1	16	TRBJ2-6	few	TRBD1	TGTGCCAGCAGCCAGCTACAGGGGTTTGGGGCCAACGTCCTGACTTTC	CASSQLQGFGANVLTF
TRBV4-1	14	TRBJ1-1	NA	NA	TGCGCCAGCAGCCGGAACAGAGTCAACACTGAAGCTTTCTTT	CASSRNRVNTEAFF
TRBV4-3	15	TRBJ2-7	few	NA	TGCGCCAGCAGCCAATCCCCAGGGGAGGGATACGAGCAGTACTTC	CASSQSPGEGYEQYF
TRBV4-2	15	TRBJ1-6	many	NA	TGTGCCAGCAGCCAAGATCCCGGTCCGGAGGAGCCCCTCCACTTT	CASSQDPGPEEPLHF
TRBV28	13	TRBJ1-2	NA	TRBD1	TGTGCCAGCAGTTACCGCAGGGGGTCTGGCTACACCTTC	CASSYRRGSGYTF
TRBV6-6	12	TRBJ2-3	NA	NA	TGTGCCAGCAGTTACGCCGAGGGTACGCAGTATTTT	CASSYAEGTQYF
TRBV27	13	TRBJ1-1	few	NA	TGTGCCAGCAGCACGGTTTCGGTGACTGAAGCTTTCTTT	CASSTVSVTEAFF
TRBV5-1	16	TRBJ2-1	few	NA	TGCGCCAGCAGCTTGGCACTTCTTATCTCCTACAATGAGCAGTTCTTC	CASSLALLISYNEQFF
TRBV5-1	19	TRBJ2-1	many	NA	TGCGCCAGCAGCTTTGCCGGGTCCCTTCACCTGAGCTCCTACAATGAGCAGTTCTTC	CASSFAGSLHLSSYNEQFF
TRBV20-1	13	TRBJ1-2	few	TRBD1	TGCAGTGCTAGCGGGACAGGGGTGGATGGCTACACCTTC	CSASGTGVDGYTF
TRBV5-1	14	TRBJ2-2	few	NA	TGCGCCAGCAGCTCAGGGACGACCACCGGGGAGCTGTTTTTT	CASSSGTTTGELFF
TRBV4-1	15	TRBJ1-4	NA	TRBD1	TGCGCCAGCAGCCAAGATTTGGCAGGGGGTGAAAAACTGTTTTTT	CASSQDLAGGEKLFF
TRBV6-2/TRBV6-3	12	TRBJ2-1	few	NA	TGTGCCAGCAGCATAATGGGGGTTGAGCAGTTCTTC	CASSIMGVEQFF
TRBV7-3	16	TRBJ2-3	NA	NA	TGTGCCAGCAGCTCCCTTAGTCTGGGTGTCGCAGATACGCAGTATTTT	CASSSLSLGVADTQYF
TRBV24-1	17	TRBJ1-5	many	NA	TGTGCCACCAGTGATTCAGGACGGAGGGCTATCGATCAGCCCCAGCATTTT	CATSDSGRRAIDQPQHF
TRBV20-1	14	TRBJ2-5	NA	TRBD1	TGCAGTGCGGACTGGACAGGGAAACAAGAGACCCAGTACTTC	CSADWTGKQETQYF
TRBV29-1	11	TRBJ1-2	NA	NA	TGCAGCGTTGACAGGGGAGGGGGCTACACCTTC	CSVDRGGGYTF
TRBV4-3	13	TRBJ2-2	few	NA	TGCGCCAGCAGCCAAGCGAATCATCCGGAGCTGTTTTTT	CASSQANHPELFF
TRBV5-4	16	TRBJ1-3	NA	TRBD1	TGTGCCAGCAGCTTGGGACCAGGGGGCTCTGGAAACACCATATATTTT	CASSLGPGGSGNTIYF
TRBV4-3	15	TRBJ1-2	NA	NA	TGCGCCAGCAGCCTGACGTCCCAAATGCACTATGGCTACACCTTC	CASSLTSQMHYGYTF
TRBV11-3	14	TRBJ2-1	many	NA	TGTGCCAGCAGCTTAGAGGGGGCTTACAATGAGCAGTTCTTC	CASSLEGAYNEQFF
TRBV11-3	17	TRBJ2-1	few	NA	TGTGCCAGCAGCTTAGGTCTTCGGGTCAGCTCGGACAGCGAGCAGTTCTTC	CASSLGLRVSSDSEQFF
TRBV2	12	TRBJ2-7	few	NA	TGTGCCAGCAGGGGGCTTACCTACGAGCAGTACTTC	CASRGLTYEQYF
TRBV3-1	15	TRBJ2-1	NA	NA	TGTGCCAGCAGCCCCTGGAAGGGAGCCTACAATGAGCAGTTCTTC	CASSPWKGAYNEQFF
TRBV5-6	11	TRBJ1-1	once	NA	TGTGCCAGCGTCCGCGGGGCTGAAGCTTTCTTT	CASVRGAEAFF
TRBV9	15	TRBJ1-4	few	NA	TGTGCCAGCAGCATCGACCCAGGGACGGAAGAAAAACTGTTTTTT	CASSIDPGTEEKLFF
TRBV7-2	16	TRBJ2-4	NA	TRBD2	TGTGCCAGCAGCTCGGTGGCTAGCGGTTGGCAAAACATTCAGTACTTC	CASSSVASGWQNIQYF
TRBV9	18	TRBJ2-1	NA	NA	TGTGCCAGCAGCGTTGGGCTAGCTCGGGCTCTGACCTACAATGAGCAGTTCTTC	CASSVGLARALTYNEQFF
TRBV9	15	TRBJ2-3	NA	NA	TGTGCCAGCAGCGTGTCGGGGGTTGGGGGAGATACGCAGTATTTT	CASSVSGVGGDTQYF
TRBV4-2	15	TRBJ2-3	NA	NA	TGTGCCAGCAGTGTGGCGGGACTCAGCACAGATACGCAGTATTTT	CASSVAGLSTDTQYF
TRBV6-6	13	TRBJ2-5	few	NA	TGTGCCATCCGCTTAGGGGACCTCCAGACCCAGTACTTC	CAIRLGDLQTQYF
TRBV6-5	11	TRBJ1-1	few	NA	TGTGCCAGCAGTACCGCCGGGGTAACTTTCTTT	CASSTAGVTFF
TRBV9	15	TRBJ1-3	NA	NA	TGTGCCAGCAGCGTAGCCCCCCCGGCTGGAAACACCATATATTTT	CASSVAPPAGNTIYF
TRBV11-2	14	TRBJ1-3	NA	NA	TGTGCCAGCACCCGAGCAGGGGTTGGAAACACCATATATTTT	CASTRAGVGNTIYF
TRBV4-2	15	TRBJ2-7	NA	NA	TGTGCCAGCAGCCAAGACCTAGCGTCTACCTACGAGCAGTACTTC	CASSQDLASTYEQYF
TRBV7-2	18	TRBJ2-2	NA	NA	TGTGCCAGCAGCTTAGTCTCGACCGGGGCATCGAACACCGGGGAGCTGTTTTTT	CASSLVSTGASNTGELFF
TRBV20-1	16	TRBJ2-1	NA	NA	TGCAGTGCTAGAAGCCCCGAGGGAGCGTCCTACAATGAGCAGTTCTTC	CSARSPEGASYNEQFF
TRBV7-2	14	TRBJ2-2	NA	NA	TGTGCCAGCAGCCCCCGTGGAGGGGTCGGGGAGCTGTTTTTT	CASSPRGGVGELFF
TRBV3-1	12	TRBJ2-3	few	NA	TGTGCCAGCAGCCAAGAGTCGCCTACGCAGTATTTT	CASSQESPTQYF
TRBV27	15	TRBJ2-7	NA	NA	TGTGCCAGCAGTTTACTTGGGGAGTCCCGCTACGAGCAGTACTTC	CASSLLGESRYEQYF
TRBV20-1	15	TRBJ1-1	NA	NA	TGCAGTGCTAAGCCTGCAGGGCGTGGGGACACTGAAGCTTTCTTT	CSAKPAGRGDTEAFF
TRBV19	15	TRBJ1-5	NA	TRBD1	TGTGCCAGTAGTGCCCCTGACAGGGCCTTTCAGCCCCAGCATTTT	CASSAPDRAFQPQHF